Below, 16 T cell receptor beta chains from the same sample are listed, as sequenced in a study of cytomegalovirus exposure and HLA in healthy donors. The primer mix had 60 Vbeta and 13 Jbeta primers. Repertoires were generated with immunoSEQ multiplex PCR, while TCRdb's copy carries only in-frame clones and drops some. Of about 160,000 clones listed, 75% to 85% are singletons. Specimen: PBMCs. The receptor set was obtained from a man aged 50 to 59 in good health and CMV-seropositive.

The chain uses TRBV5-4 and TRBJ2-1; 13 bases are a match to TRBD2. Germline CDR1 is SGHNT and CDR2 is YYREEE (reference sequence). V lost 6 bases to trimming and J lost 7 bases; unmatched junction nucleotides: 4. The CDR3 covers 14 residues. CDR3 nucleotide sequence: TGTGCCAGCACGTTGGGACTAGCGGGAAATGAGCAGTTCTTC. It specifies CASTLGLAGNEQFF.

The rearrangement joins TRBV29-1 to TRBJ2-3, with 9 nucleotides matching TRBD2. Germline loops: CDR1 SQVTM, CDR2 ANQGSEA. The CDR3 loop spans 12 amino acids. Trimming removed 6 bases from V and 11 bases from J; junction bases left unmatched: 9. CDR3 bases: TGCAGCGTCGAGGCGGGACTAGCCCGGCAGTATTTT. Protein: CSVEAGLARQYF.

The chain is built from TRBV7-9 and TRBJ1-1; D is perhaps TRBD1 (6 bases). Looked up from germline, CDR1 is SEHNR and CDR2 is FQNEAQ (reference sequence). Trimming left V 4 bases short and J 2 bases short, with 11 bases between. The CDR3 loop spans 14 amino acids. For the CDR3, the DNA is TGTGCCAGCAGCTCCGAGACAGGTAACACTGAAGCTTTCTTT. Translation gives CASSSETGNTEAFF.

This chain connects TRBV2 to TRBJ1-2; possibly TRBD1 for D (6 bases). From germline, CDR1 is SNHLY and CDR2 FYNNEI. The CDR3 runs 14 residues. Trimming took off 1 base at V and 4 bases at J, with 10 bases between the two ends. CDR3 amino acids: CASSEVRGTYGYTF. DNA for the CDR3: TGTGCCAGCAGTGAAGTCAGGGGAACCTATGGCTACACCTTC.

This rearrangement joins TRBV7-9 to TRBJ1-1; D may be TRBD1 (6 bases). The V end lost 5 bases, the J end lost 3 bases, and 19 bases lay between the germline ends. In germline, CDR1 is SEHNR, CDR2 FQNEAQ (reference sequence). This CDR3 region has 16 residues. CDR3 amino acids: CASSPSYGTRHTEAFF. CDR3 nucleotides: TGTGCCAGCAGCCCATCCTACGGGACACGACACACTGAAGCTTTCTTT.

The rearrangement uses TRBV27 and TRBJ2-1; TRBD2 matches 11 bases. The germline CDR1 and CDR2 sequences are MNHEY and SMNVEV (reference sequence). V lost 3 bases, J lost 4 bases, and 5 bases stayed unmatched. The CDR3 totals 16 residues. This chain's CDR3 is CASSFTGTSGYNEQFF. CDR3 nucleotide sequence: TGTGCCAGCAGTTTCACCGGGACTAGCGGATACAATGAGCAGTTCTTC.

The chain employs TRBV10-2 and TRBJ2-3, with no clear D. The germline V gene has CDR1 WSHSY and CDR2 SAAADI. The CDR3 loop spans 12 amino acids. Trimming stripped 4 bases from V and 2 bases from J, with 4 bases between. The CDR3 region is CASSGDTDTQYF. As DNA, the CDR3 is TGCGCCAGCAGTGGCGACACAGATACGCAGTATTTT.

In this sample, this clone turned up a few times. J is TRBJ1-5 and V is TRBV6-5, with D possibly matching TRBD1 (6 bases). V lost 6 bases, J lost 3 bases, and 9 bases lay in between. The germline gives CDR1 MNHEY, CDR2 SVGAGI. The CDR3 consists of 13 residues. CDR3 region: CASRTGINQPQHF. The CDR3 DNA is TGTGCCAGCAGAACAGGGATCAATCAGCCCCAGCATTTT.

This clone was picked up a small number of times. J is TRBJ1-1 and V is TRBV12-5; D gene unclear. This CDR3 region has 12 residues. The germline V gene has CDR1 LGHNT and CDR2 FRNRAP. With 0 bases removed from V and 11 bases from J, the gap between germline ends came to 10 bases. The CDR3 here is CASGLVSSGAFF. In nucleotides, the CDR3 is TGTGCTAGTGGTTTGGTATCATCGGGGGCTTTCTTT. Drawing the rest from reference TRBV12-5 and TRBJ1-1, the complete variable domain is DARVTQTPRHKVTEMGQEVTMRCQPILGHNTVFWYRQTMMQGLELLAYFRNRAPLDDSGMPKDRFSAEMPDATLATLKIQPSEPRDSAVYFCASGLVSSGAFFGQGTRLTVV.

The rearrangement links TRBV2 to TRBJ1-5; TRBD1 aligns across 12 bases. Germline loops: CDR1 SNHLY, CDR2 FYNNEI. J gave up 7 bases and V 8 bases, and 9 bases lay outside the gene matches. The CDR3 length is 15 residues. The CDR3 loop is CASGLGQGARQPQHF. The CDR3 bases are TGTGCCAGCGGCTTGGGACAGGGGGCAAGACAGCCCCAGCATTTT.

The chain carries TRBV6-1 and TRBJ1-4; 7 bases align to TRBD1. The CDR3 is 21 amino acids. CDR1 and CDR2 from the germline V gene are MNHNS and SASEGT. V was clipped by 2 bases and J by 7 bases; unmatched bases: 25. The CDR3 loop is CASSEQDTMTGMTGLSEKLFF. Here the CDR3 DNA reads TGTGCCAGCAGTGAACAAGATACCATGACAGGGATGACAGGGTTGAGTGAAAAACTGTTTTTT.

V is TRBV11-2 and J is TRBJ1-2; D call uncertain. V was pared by 5 bases and J by 4 bases, with 14 bases between. The CDR3 is 14 amino acids. Germline-derived CDR1 and CDR2 are SGHAT and FQNNGV. CDR3 in amino acids: CASSPSSGSYGYTF. The CDR3 DNA reads TGTGCCAGCAGCCCCTCAAGCGGGAGCTATGGCTACACCTTC.

This rearrangement joins TRBV7-3 to TRBJ1-4, with a weak D call TRBD1 (6 bases). Trimming removed 2 bases at V and 6 bases at J, with 10 bases between. The V gene's germline CDR1 is SGHTA and CDR2 FQGTGA. The CDR3 covers 14 residues. In DNA, the CDR3 is TGTGCCAGCAGCTTAGAGGGGGGGCATGAAAAACTGTTTTTT. Protein product: CASSLEGGHEKLFF.

V gene TRBV5-1 combines with J gene TRBJ1-3; 8 nucleotides align to TRBD1. The J segment lost 9 bases and the V segment lost 4 bases, leaving 12 bases of the junction unmatched. Germline CDR1 reads SGHRS; CDR2 reads YFSETQ. This CDR3 is 15 amino acids long. DNA of the CDR3: TGCGCCAGCAGCCCGGGACAGGCAAAGTCATCCACCATATATTTT. Translating gives CASSPGQAKSSTIYF.

This rearrangement joins TRBV7-2 to TRBJ2-7; D is perhaps TRBD2 (5 bases). V lost 5 bases and J lost 0, with 11 bases in between. The CDR3 loop spans 14 amino acids. The germline gives CDR1 SGHTA, CDR2 FQGNSA. CDR3 DNA: TGTGCCAGCAGCCCGGCGGGCTTCTCCTACGAGCAGTACTTC. Translated: CASSPAGFSYEQYF.

The chain carries TRBV11-2 and TRBJ1-2, with 7 bases matching TRBD1. V was clipped by 1 base and J by 2 bases; unmatched bases: 4. CDR3 length: 15 residues. CDR1 and CDR2 from the germline V gene are SGHAT and FQNNGV. As DNA, the CDR3 is TGTGCCAGCAGCTTAGTAGCAGGGGGAAACTATGGCTACACCTTC. Encoded protein: CASSLVAGGNYGYTF.